Below are 16 T cell receptor beta chains sequenced from a single sample in a study of graft-versus-host responses after intestinal transplantation (dated by TCRdb to about 2021). In light of the paper, this sample's time point label describes: cells obtained before transplantation from donor or recipient. The library was generated by the immunoSEQ multiplex PCR assay. This is the immuneACCESS table as TCRdb keeps it, with only in-frame sequences that have V and J called. A part of the clones is gone; compared with another copy, unresolved V genes explain less than half, and the rest is unexplained. The sample table shows about 94,000 clones, and around 90% are seen once. Clones ranked in the top ten supply around 0.53% of the sample. These receptors' antigens are unknown. The sample here was unstimulated CD8+ T cells sorted from spleen or lymph node cells, taken before intestinal transplant. The receptors shown here come from a human donor who received an intestinal transplant.

This clone occurred once. The rearrangement joins TRBV2 to TRBJ1-5, with TRBD1 matching 7 bases. Germline lookup yields CDR1 SNHLY and CDR2 FYNNEI. The trim removed 7 bases at V and 4 bases at J, leaving 7 bases unmatched. The CDR3 is made up of 14 amino acids. The CDR3 region has the DNA TGTGCCAGCAAAGGGCAGGGGGATAATCAGCCCCAGCATTTT. Encoded protein: CASKGQGDNQPQHF.

J is TRBJ2-7 and V is TRBV1; the table's D call, TRBD2, has no DNA check behind it. TRBV1 is shown as a pseudogene. CDR3 length: 17 amino acids. CDR3 bases: TGCACCAGCAGCCAAGGGACTAGCCCTAGACACTCCTACGAGCAGTACTTC. The encoded protein is CTSSQGTSPRHSYEQYF.

The rearrangement joins TRBV9 to TRBJ1-1; D possibly corresponds to TRBD1 (6 bases). CDR3 length equals 14 residues. V lost 0 bases to trimming and J lost 6 bases, with 12 bases between them. Germline CDR1 reads SGDLS; CDR2 reads YYNGEE. CDR3 bases: TGTGCCAGCAGCGTAGAGGACAGTAACTCTGAAGCTTTCTTT. Protein sequence: CASSVEDSNSEAFF.

J is TRBJ2-7 and V is TRBV6-1; 11 bases are a match to TRBD1. The CDR3 is 15 amino acids. Germline V gene data show CDR1 as MNHNS and CDR2 as SASEGT. The V gene end was trimmed by 3 bases and the J gene end by 3 bases; junction bases not matched to a gene: 4. The CDR3 bases are TGTGCCAGCAGTGAGACCGGGACAGGGGGCTACGAGCAGTACTTC. Translating it yields CASSETGTGGYEQYF.

The J gene is TRBJ2-2, the V gene TRBV11-2; TRBD1 might be the D (6 bases). This CDR3 spans 15 amino acids. CDR1 and CDR2 from the germline V gene are SGHAT and FQNNGV. V was clipped by 6 bases and J by 1 base, with 12 bases between them. This CDR3 reads CASSLQGMNTGELFF. Here the CDR3 DNA reads TGTGCCAGCAGTCTACAGGGTATGAACACCGGGGAGCTGTTTTTT.

V usage is TRBV10-2 and J usage is TRBJ2-7; no clear D gene. The CDR3 runs 12 residues. Trimming removed 3 bases at V and 3 bases at J, with 6 bases between. Germline lookup yields CDR1 WSHSY and CDR2 SAAADI. The CDR3 DNA is TGCGCCAGCAGTGATGCCTACTACGAGCAGTACTTC. Its protein product is CASSDAYYEQYF.

V usage is TRBV21-1 and J usage is TRBJ2-1; the D call TRBD2 from the table was never checked on the DNA. TRBV21-1 is flagged as a pseudogene. The CDR3 covers 16 residues. The CDR3 nucleotides read TGTGCCAGCAGCGCGAAGCTAGCGGGAGGGCCTTATGAGCAGTTCTTC. The encoded protein is CASSAKLAGGPYEQFF.

The chain joins TRBV5-1 to TRBJ2-1, with 11 nucleotides matching TRBD2. CDR3 length equals 16 residues. Germline trimming cut 4 bases from V and 1 base from J; bases unmatched to any gene: 4. Per the germline V gene, CDR1 is SGHRS and CDR2 is YFSETQ. For the CDR3, the DNA is TGCGCCAGCAGCGTATGGACTAGCGGGTCCTACAATGAGCAGTTCTTC. Protein sequence: CASSVWTSGSYNEQFF. The variable domain in full, completed from reference TRBV5-1 and TRBJ2-1, reads KAGVTQTPRYLIKTRGQQVTLSCSPISGHRSVSWYQQTPGQGLQFLFEYFSETQRNKGNFPGRFSGRQFSNSRSEMNVSTLELGDSALYLCASSVWTSGSYNEQFFGPGTRLTVL.

J is TRBJ2-1 and V is TRBV4-3; tentative D call: TRBD2 (5 bases). The CDR3 is 16 residues long. CDR1 and CDR2 (germline): LGHNA, YSLEER. Trimming shortened V by 3 bases and J by 5 bases, and 17 bases separated the two germline ends. CDR3 loop: CASSQEYTREHNEQFF. The DNA for the CDR3 is TGCGCCAGCAGCCAGGAATACACTAGAGAACACAATGAGCAGTTCTTC.

The rearrangement joins TRBV7-9 to TRBJ2-3; 7 bases agree with TRBD1. Germline V gives CDR1 SEHNR, CDR2 FQNEAQ (reference sequence). The junction had 6 bases not matched to a gene; V was cut back by 1 base and J by 5 bases. The CDR3 is made up of 15 amino acids. CDR3 amino acids: CASSLVGTEKDTQYF. For the CDR3, the DNA is TGTGCCAGCAGCTTAGTTGGGACAGAAAAAGATACGCAGTATTTT.

The chain combines TRBV18 with TRBJ2-7; 11 nucleotides match TRBD1. Germline CDR1 is KGHSH and CDR2 is LQKENI. The CDR3 contains 18 residues. With 6 bases clipped from V and 0 bases from J, the junction kept 13 bases outside the gene matches. CDR3 residues: CASSHPGQGGQGSYEQYF. DNA of the CDR3: TGTGCCAGCTCGCACCCGGGACAGGGGGGCCAAGGCTCCTACGAGCAGTACTTC.

This sequence joins TRBV19 and TRBJ2-7, with D maybe TRBD2 (5 bases). The CDR3 runs to 15 residues. Germline V gives CDR1 LNHDA, CDR2 SQIVND (reference sequence). With 2 bases removed from V and 3 bases from J, the gap between germline ends came to 14 bases. CDR3 in DNA: TGTGCCAGTAGTATATTACGATCGGGGTACTACGAGCAGTACTTC. Amino acids: CASSILRSGYYEQYF.

The V gene is TRBV7-2, the J gene TRBJ1-3; no clear D. The CDR3 totals 16 residues. Trimming shortened V by 3 bases and J by 0 bases, and 12 bases separated the two germline ends. Looked up from germline, CDR1 is SGHTA and CDR2 is FQGNSA. For the CDR3, the DNA is TGTGCCAGCAGCTTCTTGGGAGGAATCTCTGGAAACACCATATATTTT. It translates to CASSFLGGISGNTIYF.

The chain carries TRBV14 and TRBJ2-7, with TRBD2 matching 7 bases. This CDR3 region has 17 residues. Germline V CDR1 and CDR2: SGHDN, FVKESK. V trimming: 0 bases; J trimming: 2 bases; junction bases outside the gene matches: 10. The chain's CDR3 is CASSQEKLADEAYEQYF. As DNA, the CDR3 is TGTGCCAGCAGCCAAGAGAAGCTAGCGGACGAGGCCTACGAGCAGTACTTC. Complete variable domain (other parts from reference TRBV14 and TRBJ2-7): EAGVTQFPSHSVIEKGQTVTLRCDPISGHDNLYWYRRVMGKEIKFLLHFVKESKQDESGMPNNRFLAERTGGTYSTLKVQPAELEDSGVYFCASSQEKLADEAYEQYFGPGTRLTVT.

The V call is TRBV28, the J call TRBJ2-7, with 7 bases aligning to TRBD1. This CDR3 spans 15 amino acids. Trimming cost V 2 bases and J 0 bases; bases outside gene matches: 4. Germline V lookup: CDR1 MDHEN, CDR2 SYDVKM. The CDR3: CASSLNRGVSYEQYF. CDR3 DNA: TGTGCCAGCAGTTTAAACAGGGGAGTCTCCTACGAGCAGTACTTC.

CDR3 in amino acids: CASSQGDREDGYTF. CDR3 DNA sequence: TGCGCCAGCAGCCAAGGGGACAGGGAGGATGGCTACACCTTC. The chain uses TRBV4-3 and TRBJ1-2, with 9 positions matching TRBD1. Germline V gives CDR1 LGHNA, CDR2 YSLEER. Unmatched junction bases numbered 3, after V lost 1 base and J lost 6 bases. CDR3 size: 14 residues.